In this sample, the clone carrying this TCR beta chain turned up many times. The antigen is undetermined. This entry is derived from a study of beta chain features in type 1 diabetes. Study outcomes and limitations: Fewer insertions but more deletions were seen at VDJ junctions in type 1 diabetes patients.

Germline loops: CDR1 SNHLY, CDR2 FYNNEI. Trimming removed 6 bases at V and 10 bases at J, with 12 bases between. This CDR3 spans 11 amino acids. Every bit of the isolated RNA underwent reverse transcription, so sequencing read expressed TCRB transcripts. The table came from immunoSEQ multiplex PCR; TCRdb's copy has only in-frame clones and leaves some out. The data show about 150,000 clones, around 9.3% seen once. CD4+ naive, central memory, regulatory and stem cell-like memory cells were sorted via CD45RO/CCR7/CD25/CD127/CD95/CD27. The authors obtained over 95% purity in all sorted populations. Input material: naive CD4+ T cells from blood. The receptor was derived from a man between 18 and 35 years old in good health. The gene calls are TRBV2 and TRBJ1-1; D might be TRBD1 (6 bases). Written as DNA, the CDR3 is TGTGCCAGCAGGGCAGGGGAGAGAGCTTTCTTT. As protein: CASRAGERAFF.